This TCR beta chain was profiled in a study of blood T cell repertoires in COVID-19 (dated by TCRdb to between 2020 and 2021). Notes on the research overall: Collaborator samples came from the United States, Italy and Spain and covered acute and convalescent phases of COVID-19. The prospective study material was composed of cDNA or gDNA derived from T cells, B-cell-depleted T cells, or PBMCs. Deeply sampled blood TCRbeta repertoires from subjects exposed to, actively infected with, or recovered from COVID-19 were included in the dataset. A freely available public database, intended as a resource for researchers studying the immune response to SARS-CoV-2, is where the repertoires were released. The samples were drawn from two sources: the first 160 participants of the ongoing ImmuneRACE study, and about 1,300 subjects contributed by 6 global collaborators. Nearly every sample came with metadata listing a de-identified subject ID, COVID-19 status, age in years and sex. Where available, HLA class I and class II types were obtained from metadata supplied by the sample provider rather than from assay-based typing. Study-wide conclusions, independent of this receptor: Clinical and demographic metadata were provided uncurated, with the amount varying by source and participant.

TCRbeta CDR3 regions were amplified from genomic DNA by means of the immunoSEQ Assay, a bias-controlled multiplex PCR. From the authors' description of their analysis: Nucleated cell counts per sample were estimated from amplification of reference gene primers within the assay. To quantify the absolute abundance of each unique TCRbeta CDR3 rearrangement, sequence reads were collapsed and filtered. For each sample, productive Simpson clonality was calculated as the square root of Simpson's diversity index over productive rearrangements. The source is immuneACCESS, and TCRdb retained only in-frame sequences with V and J called. Part of the clones is not carried over; for the studies checked, unresolved V genes explain less than half of this, and the remainder is unexplained. Clonal size and the V and J genes are those of that table, whereas D and trimming came from the DNA. This sample gives fewer than 200,000 clones in total; approximately 85% of them show up just once. The ten largest clones represent approximately 1.1% of the sample.

Details on this clone: Its antigen is still unknown. No much larger clonotype is one base removed from it; base qualities were not supplied.

The germline V gene supplies CDR1 SGHTS and CDR2 YDEGEE. Trimming takes 5 bases off V and 4 bases off J; junction bases not matched to a gene: 7. Inclusive of the bounding cysteine and phenylalanine, the CDR3 is 14 residues long. Only the CDR3 portion is preserved as DNA: 42 bases, with reading frame beginning at the first base. Collaborating institutions collected whole blood in K2EDTA tubes following their own protocols. For TCRbeta analysis, collaborators shipped samples in one of three forms: frozen whole blood, isolated PBMCs, or DNA extracted from either of those sample types. The receptor chain draws on TRBV5-8 and TRBJ2-7; 9 bases in the junction line up with TRBD1. Sequenced: peripheral blood. The clonotype was recovered from a man aged 35 to 55 with acute or convalescent COVID-19. The DNA reads as follows: TGTGCCAGCAGTTCGGGACAGGGTACTTACGAGCAGTACTTC. Its protein is CASSSGQGTYEQYF.